The clone carrying this TCR beta chain has a count of ten or more. Germline and junction disagree at one end, which may indicate a read error. The data were taken from a study of neurological immune-mediated disorders. MiXCR, applied by TCRdb to the 5' RACE reads, yields one record per CDR3 protein. The sample lists 50,000 or so distinct CDR3 sequences, about 3.5% occurring once. Germline CDR1 MNHEY, CDR2 SMNVEV (reference sequence). The length of the CDR3 is 11 residues. The source of this sequence is a man younger than 45 with multiple sclerosis. The rearrangement uses TRBV27 and TRBJ1-5; D unresolved. Material for sequencing was PBMCs. The CDR3 DNA follows: TGTGCCAGCAAGGAAGGTCAGCCCCAGAATTTT. This sequence encodes CASKEGQPQNF.